What follows describes a single T cell receptor beta chain. Antigen specificity is unknown. The CDR3 sequence is 15 residues long. The ends lost 6 bases at V and 8 bases at J; junction bases unmatched: 10. CDR1 and CDR2 (germline): SNHLY, FYNNEI. These data come from a study of OX40 agonist ivuxolimab in advanced cancers. Study at large: There were three patients with partial responses, one having hepatocellular carcinoma and two cutaneous melanoma.

The method was immunoSEQ multiplex PCR; TCRdb's version includes in-frame clones alone and lacks a portion of them. The sample contains some 67,000 clones, more than 65% of which appear only once. General study findings and limits: Clones of CD4+ and CD8+ blood T cells grew by week 6 at doses of 0.1 to 3.0 mg/kg. Not determined was the antigen specificity of the expanded peripheral T cells.

This sample comprised CD4+ or CD8+ T cells sorted from blood, obtained in a trial of the OX40 agonist ivuxolimab. The V call is TRBV2, the J call TRBJ2-1; 10 nucleotides match TRBD2. The sequence derives from an adult with an advanced solid tumor such as melanoma, head and neck, liver or kidney cancer. The CDR3 DNA reads as TGTGCCAGCAGGGGGATAGCGGGAGGAGGCGATGAGCAGTTCTTC. Residues: CASRGIAGGGDEQFF.